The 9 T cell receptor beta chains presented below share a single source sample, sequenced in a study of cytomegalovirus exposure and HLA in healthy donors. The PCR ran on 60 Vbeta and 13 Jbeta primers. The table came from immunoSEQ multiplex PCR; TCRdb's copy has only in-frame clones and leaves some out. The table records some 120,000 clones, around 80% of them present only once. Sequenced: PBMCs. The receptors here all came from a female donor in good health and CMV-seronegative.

For the CDR3, the DNA is TGTGCCAGTCGACCCACAGGGGGTTCTGGCTACACCTTC. It yields the protein CASRPTGGSGYTF. This chain uses TRBV4-2 with TRBJ1-2, with 8 bases identical to TRBD1. Germline V gene lookup returns CDR1 LGHNA and CDR2 YNFKEQ. The CDR3 covers 13 residues. The V segment lost 9 bases and the J segment 7 bases; nucleotides outside the gene matches: 10.

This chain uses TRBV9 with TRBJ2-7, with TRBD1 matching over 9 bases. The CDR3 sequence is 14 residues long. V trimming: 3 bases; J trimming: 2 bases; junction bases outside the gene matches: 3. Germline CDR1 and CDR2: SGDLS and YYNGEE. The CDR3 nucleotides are TGTGCCAGCAGCGGACAGGGGGGCCCCTACGAGCAGTACTTC. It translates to CASSGQGGPYEQYF. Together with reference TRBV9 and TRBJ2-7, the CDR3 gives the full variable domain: DSGVTQTPKHLITATGQRVTLRCSPRSGDLSVYWYQQSLDQGLQFLIQYYNGEERAKGNILERFSAQQFPDLHSELNLSSLELGDSALYFCASSGQGGPYEQYFGPGTRLTVT.

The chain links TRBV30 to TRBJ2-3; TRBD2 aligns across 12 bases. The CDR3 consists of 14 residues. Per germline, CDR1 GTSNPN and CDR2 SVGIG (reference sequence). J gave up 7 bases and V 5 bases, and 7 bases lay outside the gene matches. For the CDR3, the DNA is TGTGCCTGGTTCCCTAGCGGGGGGGCACATACGCAGTATTTT. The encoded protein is CAWFPSGGAHTQYF.

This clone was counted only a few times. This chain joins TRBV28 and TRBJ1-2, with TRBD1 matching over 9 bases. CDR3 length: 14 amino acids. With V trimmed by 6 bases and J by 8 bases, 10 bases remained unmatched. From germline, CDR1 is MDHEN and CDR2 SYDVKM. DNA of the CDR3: TGTGCCAGCAGCCAAGGGACAGGGTGGGACGGCTACACCTTC. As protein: CASSQGTGWDGYTF.

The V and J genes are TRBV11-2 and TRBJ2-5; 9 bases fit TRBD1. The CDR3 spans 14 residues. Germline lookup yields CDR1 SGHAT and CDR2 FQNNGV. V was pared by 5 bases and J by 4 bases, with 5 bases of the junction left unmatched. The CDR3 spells CASSPDRGGETQYF. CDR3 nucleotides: TGTGCCAGCAGCCCCGACAGGGGGGGAGAGACCCAGTACTTC.

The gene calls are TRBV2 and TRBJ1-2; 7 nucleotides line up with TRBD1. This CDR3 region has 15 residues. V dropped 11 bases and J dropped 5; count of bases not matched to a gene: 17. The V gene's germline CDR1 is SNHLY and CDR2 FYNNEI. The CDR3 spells CAAIEEARGRYGYTF. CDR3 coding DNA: TGTGCCGCCATCGAGGAAGCCAGGGGGAGATATGGCTACACCTTC.

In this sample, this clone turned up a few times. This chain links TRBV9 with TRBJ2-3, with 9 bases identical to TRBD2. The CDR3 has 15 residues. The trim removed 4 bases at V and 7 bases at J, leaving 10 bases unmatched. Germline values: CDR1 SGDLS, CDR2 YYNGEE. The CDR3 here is CASSPSGGRVNTQYF. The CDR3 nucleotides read TGTGCCAGCAGCCCGTCCGGCGGGAGGGTAAATACGCAGTATTTT.

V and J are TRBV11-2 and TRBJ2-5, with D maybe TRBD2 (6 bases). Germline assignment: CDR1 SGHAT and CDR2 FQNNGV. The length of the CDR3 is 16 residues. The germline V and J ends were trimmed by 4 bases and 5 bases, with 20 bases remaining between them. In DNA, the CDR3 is TGTGCCAGCAGCTCCCCCCTCCCCTCGGGGAGGGAGACCCAGTACTTC. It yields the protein CASSSPLPSGRETQYF.

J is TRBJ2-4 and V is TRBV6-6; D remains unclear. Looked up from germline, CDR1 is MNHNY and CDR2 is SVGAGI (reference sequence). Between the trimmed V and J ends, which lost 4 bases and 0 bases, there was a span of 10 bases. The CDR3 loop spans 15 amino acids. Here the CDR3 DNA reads TGTGCCAGCAGTTCGGTTTCTCTAGCCAAAAACATTCAGTACTTC. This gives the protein CASSSVSLAKNIQYF.